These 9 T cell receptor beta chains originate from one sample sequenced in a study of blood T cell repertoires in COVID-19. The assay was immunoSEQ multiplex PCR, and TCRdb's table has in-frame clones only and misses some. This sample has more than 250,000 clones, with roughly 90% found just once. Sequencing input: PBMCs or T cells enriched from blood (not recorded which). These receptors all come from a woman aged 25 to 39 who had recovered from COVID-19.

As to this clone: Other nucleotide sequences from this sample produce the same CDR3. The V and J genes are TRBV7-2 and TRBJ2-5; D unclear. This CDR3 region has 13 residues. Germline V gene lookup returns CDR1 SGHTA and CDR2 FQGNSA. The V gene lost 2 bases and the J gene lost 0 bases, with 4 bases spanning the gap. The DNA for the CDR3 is TGTGCCAGCAGCTTATCAGACCAAGAGACCCAGTACTTC. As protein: CASSLSDQETQYF.

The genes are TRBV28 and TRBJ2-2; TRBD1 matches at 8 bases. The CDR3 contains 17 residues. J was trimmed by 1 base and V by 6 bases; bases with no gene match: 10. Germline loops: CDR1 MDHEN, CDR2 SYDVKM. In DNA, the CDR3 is TGTGCCAGCAGGCCCTCGACAGGGGAAGTGAACACCGGGGAGCTGTTTTTT. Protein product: CASRPSTGEVNTGELFF.

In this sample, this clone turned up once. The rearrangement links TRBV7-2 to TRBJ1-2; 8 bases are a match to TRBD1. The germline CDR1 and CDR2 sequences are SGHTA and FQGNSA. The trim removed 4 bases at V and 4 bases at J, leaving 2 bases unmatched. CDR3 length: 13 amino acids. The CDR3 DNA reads TGTGCCAGCAGCTCGGACAGGGTCTATGGCTACACCTTC. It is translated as CASSSDRVYGYTF.

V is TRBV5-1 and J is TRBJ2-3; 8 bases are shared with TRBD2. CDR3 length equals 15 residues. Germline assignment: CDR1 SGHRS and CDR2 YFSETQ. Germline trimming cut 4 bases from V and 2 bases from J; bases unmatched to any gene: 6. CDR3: CASSVLAGTTDTQYF. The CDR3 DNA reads TGCGCCAGCAGCGTATTAGCGGGGACCACAGATACGCAGTATTTT.

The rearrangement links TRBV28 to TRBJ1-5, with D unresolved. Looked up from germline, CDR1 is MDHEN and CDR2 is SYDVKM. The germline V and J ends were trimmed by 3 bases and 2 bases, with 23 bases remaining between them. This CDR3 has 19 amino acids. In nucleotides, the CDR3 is TGTGCCAGCAGTTTGGGCCCGTGGCAAACGGAATCCGGCAATCAGCCCCAGCATTTT. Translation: CASSLGPWQTESGNQPQHF.

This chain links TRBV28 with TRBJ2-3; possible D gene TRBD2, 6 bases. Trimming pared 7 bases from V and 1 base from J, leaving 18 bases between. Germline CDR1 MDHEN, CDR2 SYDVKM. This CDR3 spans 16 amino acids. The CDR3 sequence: CASTAPAGRGTDTQYF. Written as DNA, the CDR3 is TGTGCCAGCACCGCCCCCGCGGGAAGGGGCACAGATACGCAGTATTTT.

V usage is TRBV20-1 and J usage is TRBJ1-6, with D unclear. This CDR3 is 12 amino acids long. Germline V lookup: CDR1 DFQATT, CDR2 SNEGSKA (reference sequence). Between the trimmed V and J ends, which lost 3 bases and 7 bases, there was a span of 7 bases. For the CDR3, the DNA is TGCAGTGCTAGTGATCGGAATTCACCCCTCCACTTT. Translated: CSASDRNSPLHF.

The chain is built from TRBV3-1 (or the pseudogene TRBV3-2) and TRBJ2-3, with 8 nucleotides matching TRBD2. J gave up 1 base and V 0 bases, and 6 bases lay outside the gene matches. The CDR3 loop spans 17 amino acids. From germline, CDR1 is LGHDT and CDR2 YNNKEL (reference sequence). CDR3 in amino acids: CASSQEATSACTDTQYF. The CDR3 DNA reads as TGTGCCAGCAGCCAAGAGGCGACTAGCGCCTGCACAGATACGCAGTATTTT.

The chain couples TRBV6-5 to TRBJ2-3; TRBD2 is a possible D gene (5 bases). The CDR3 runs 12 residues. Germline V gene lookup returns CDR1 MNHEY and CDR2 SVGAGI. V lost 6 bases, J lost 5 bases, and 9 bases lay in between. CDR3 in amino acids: CASRTLGDTQYF. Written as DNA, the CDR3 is TGTGCCAGCAGAACACTAGGAGATACGCAGTATTTT.